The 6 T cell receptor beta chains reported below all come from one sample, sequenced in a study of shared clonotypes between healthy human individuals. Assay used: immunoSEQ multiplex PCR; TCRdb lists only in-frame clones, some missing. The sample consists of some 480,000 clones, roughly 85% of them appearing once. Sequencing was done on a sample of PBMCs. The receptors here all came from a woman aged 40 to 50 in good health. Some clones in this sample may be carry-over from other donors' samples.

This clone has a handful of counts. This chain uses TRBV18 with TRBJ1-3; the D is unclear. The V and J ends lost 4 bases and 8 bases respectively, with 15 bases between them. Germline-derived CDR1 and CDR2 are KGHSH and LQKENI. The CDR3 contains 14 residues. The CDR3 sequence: CASSRSGSIDTIYF. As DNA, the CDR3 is TGTGCCAGCTCACGAAGCGGGAGTATTGACACCATATATTTT.

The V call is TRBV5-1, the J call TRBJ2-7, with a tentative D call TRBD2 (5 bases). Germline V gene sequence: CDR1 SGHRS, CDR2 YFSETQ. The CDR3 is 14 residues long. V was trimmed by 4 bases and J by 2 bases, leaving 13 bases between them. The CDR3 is CASSPGLPPYEQYF. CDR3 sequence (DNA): TGCGCCAGCAGCCCGGGATTACCCCCCTACGAGCAGTACTTC.

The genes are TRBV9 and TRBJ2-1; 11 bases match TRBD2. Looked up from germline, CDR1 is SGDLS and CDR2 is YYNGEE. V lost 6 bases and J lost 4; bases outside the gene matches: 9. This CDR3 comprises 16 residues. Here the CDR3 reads CASKQIAGGPYNEQFF. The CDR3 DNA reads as TGTGCCAGCAAGCAGATAGCGGGAGGGCCTTACAATGAGCAGTTCTTC.

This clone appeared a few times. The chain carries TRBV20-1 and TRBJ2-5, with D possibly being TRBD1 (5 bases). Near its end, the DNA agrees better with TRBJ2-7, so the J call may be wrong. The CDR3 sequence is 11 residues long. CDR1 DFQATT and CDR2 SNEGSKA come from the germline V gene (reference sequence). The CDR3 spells CSARTAYEQYF. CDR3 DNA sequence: TGCAGTGCTAGGACAGCCTACGAGCAGTACTTC.

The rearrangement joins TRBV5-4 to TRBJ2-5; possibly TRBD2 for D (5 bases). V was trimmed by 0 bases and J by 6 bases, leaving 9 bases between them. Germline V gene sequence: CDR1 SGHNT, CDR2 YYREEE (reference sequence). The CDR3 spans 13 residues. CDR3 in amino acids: CASSLETGKTQYF. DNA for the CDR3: TGTGCCAGCAGCTTGGAAACGGGGAAGACCCAGTACTTC.

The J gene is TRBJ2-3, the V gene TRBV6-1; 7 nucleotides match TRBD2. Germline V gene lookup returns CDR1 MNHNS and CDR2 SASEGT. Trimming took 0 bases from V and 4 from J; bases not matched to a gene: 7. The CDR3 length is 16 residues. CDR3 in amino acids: CASSEALYGGSDTQYF. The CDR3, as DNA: TGTGCCAGCAGTGAAGCGCTTTACGGGGGGTCAGATACGCAGTATTTT.